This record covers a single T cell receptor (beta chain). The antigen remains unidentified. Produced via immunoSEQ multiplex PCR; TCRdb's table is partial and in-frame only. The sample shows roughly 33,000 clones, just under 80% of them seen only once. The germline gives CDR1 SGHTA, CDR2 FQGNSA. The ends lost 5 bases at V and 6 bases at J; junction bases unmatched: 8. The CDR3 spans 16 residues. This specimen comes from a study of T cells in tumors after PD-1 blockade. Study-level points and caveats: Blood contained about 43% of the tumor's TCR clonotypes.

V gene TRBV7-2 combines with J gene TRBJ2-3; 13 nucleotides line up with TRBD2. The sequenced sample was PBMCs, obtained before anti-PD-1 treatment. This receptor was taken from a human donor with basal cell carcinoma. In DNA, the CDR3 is TGTGCCAGCAGCACCGGACTAGCGGGAGCGGCGGATACGCAGTATTTT. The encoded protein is CASSTGLAGAADTQYF.